Given below is one T cell receptor (beta chain) in context. Its antigen is currently unknown. The data were obtained in a study of shared clonotypes between healthy human individuals. The wider study: Every donor yielded three CD4 naive, three CD4 memory, two CD8 naive and one CD8 memory plate.

Some clones are missing from TCRdb's copy, which holds only in-frame ones; the method was immunoSEQ multiplex PCR. The repertoire holds more than 2 million clones, with 95% as singletons. Whole-study results and caveats: Incompleteness in sorted-subset sequencing, despite large depth, was shown by rarefaction. The study drew on few donors, limiting represented genetic and exposure-history diversity.

CD45RA-negative memory and CD45RA+ naive subsets were split from the CD4+ cells. The sample comprised naive CD4+ T cells sorted from blood. Regarding subset: CD45RA+ positively selected. This receptor was identified in a man between 18 and 35 years old in good health.

The CDR3 coding sequence is TGCGCCAGCAGTGGGAGCGCCGGCACAGATACGCAGTATTTT. As protein: CASSGSAGTDTQYF. J is TRBJ2-3 and V is TRBV5-1; the D gene is possibly TRBD2 (5 bases). V was trimmed by 5 bases and J by 1 base, leaving 11 bases between them. The CDR3 has 14 residues. The germline CDR1 and CDR2 sequences are SGHRS and YFSETQ.